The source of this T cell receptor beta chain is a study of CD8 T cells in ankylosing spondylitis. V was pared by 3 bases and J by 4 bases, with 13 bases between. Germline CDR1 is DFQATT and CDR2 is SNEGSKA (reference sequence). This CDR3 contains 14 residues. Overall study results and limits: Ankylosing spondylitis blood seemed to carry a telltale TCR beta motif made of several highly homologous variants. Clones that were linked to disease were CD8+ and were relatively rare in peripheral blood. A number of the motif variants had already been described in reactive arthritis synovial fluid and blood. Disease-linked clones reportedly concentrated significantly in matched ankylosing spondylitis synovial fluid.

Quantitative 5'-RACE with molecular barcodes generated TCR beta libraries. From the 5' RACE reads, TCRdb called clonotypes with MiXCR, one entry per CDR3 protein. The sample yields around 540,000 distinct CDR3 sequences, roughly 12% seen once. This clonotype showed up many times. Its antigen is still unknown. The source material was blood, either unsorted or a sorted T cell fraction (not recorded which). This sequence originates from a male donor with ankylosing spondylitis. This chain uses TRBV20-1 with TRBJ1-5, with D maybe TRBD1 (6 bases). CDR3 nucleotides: TGCAGTGCTAGGACAGGTTTTGGGAATCAGCCCCAGCATTTT. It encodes CSARTGFGNQPQHF.